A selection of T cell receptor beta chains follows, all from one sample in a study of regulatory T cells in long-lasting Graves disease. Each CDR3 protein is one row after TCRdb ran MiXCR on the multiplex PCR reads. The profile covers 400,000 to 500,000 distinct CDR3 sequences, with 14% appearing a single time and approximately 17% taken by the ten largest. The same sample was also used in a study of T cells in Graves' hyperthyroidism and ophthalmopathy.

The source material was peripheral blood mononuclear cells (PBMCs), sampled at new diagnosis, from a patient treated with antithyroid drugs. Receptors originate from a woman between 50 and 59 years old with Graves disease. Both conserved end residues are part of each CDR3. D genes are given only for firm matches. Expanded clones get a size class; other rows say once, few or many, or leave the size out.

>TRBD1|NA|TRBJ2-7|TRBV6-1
CASTPRTGLTYEQYF
TGTGCCAGCACCCCCCGGACAGGTCTAACCTACGAGCAGTACTTC
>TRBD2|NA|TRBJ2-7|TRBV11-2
CASSTTSGTCEPYF
TGTGCCAGCAGTACGACTAGCGGCACCTGCGAGCCGTACTTC
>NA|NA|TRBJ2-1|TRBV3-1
CASSQGERVSYNEQFF
TGTGCCAGCAGCCAAGGCGAGCGGGTCTCCTACAATGAGCAGTTCTTC
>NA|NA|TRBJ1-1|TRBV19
CASKARGNTEAFF
TGTGCCAGTAAGGCCAGGGGGAACACTGAAGCTTTCTTT
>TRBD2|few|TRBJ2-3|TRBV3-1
CASSYYFSGRAGDTQYF
TGTGCCAGCAGCTACTACTTTAGCGGGAGGGCCGGAGATACGCAGTATTTT
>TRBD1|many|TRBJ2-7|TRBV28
CASSFGTAYEQYF
TGTGCCAGCAGCTTCGGGACAGCTTACGAGCAGTACTTC
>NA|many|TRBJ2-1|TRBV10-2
CASSGVSSYNEQFF
TGCGCCAGCAGTGGGGTGAGCTCCTACAATGAGCAGTTCTTC
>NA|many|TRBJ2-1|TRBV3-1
CASSQGGVRGYNEQFF
TGTGCCAGCAGCCAAGGTGGTGTTCGGGGTTACAATGAGCAGTTCTTC
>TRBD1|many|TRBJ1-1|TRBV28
CASSKTGGWTEAFF
TGTGCCAGCAGTAAGACAGGGGGTTGGACTGAAGCTTTCTTT
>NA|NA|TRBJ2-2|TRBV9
CASSVSVQNTGELFF
TGTGCCAGCAGCGTTTCTGTTCAGAACACCGGGGAGCTGTTTTTT
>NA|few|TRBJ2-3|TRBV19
CASSIVPSDTQYF
TGTGCCAGTAGTATAGTCCCTTCAGATACGCAGTATTTT
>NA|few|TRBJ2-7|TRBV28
CASSFPRRLEQYF
TGTGCCAGCAGTTTTCCCAGACGGCTTGAGCAGTACTTC
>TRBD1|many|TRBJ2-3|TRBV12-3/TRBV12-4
CASLTGDPSTDTQYF
TGTGCCAGTCTAACAGGGGACCCTAGCACAGATACGCAGTATTTT
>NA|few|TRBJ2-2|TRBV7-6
CASRVDSPAGELFF
TGTGCCAGCAGAGTGGACAGTCCCGCCGGGGAGCTGTTTTTT
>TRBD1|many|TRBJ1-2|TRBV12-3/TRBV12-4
CASTPRGGTGLPLTF
TGTGCCAGCACTCCTCGCGGCGGGACAGGGCTACCTCTCACCTTC
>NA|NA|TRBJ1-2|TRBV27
CASSLSISGPPDGYTF
TGTGCCAGCAGTTTATCGATATCTGGTCCCCCGGATGGCTACACCTTC
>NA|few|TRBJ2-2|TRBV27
CASRGLVNTGELFF
TGTGCCAGCAGGGGACTGGTGAACACCGGGGAGCTGTTTTTT
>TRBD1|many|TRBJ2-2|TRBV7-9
CASRERTGDTGELFF
TGTGCCAGCAGGGAGAGGACAGGGGACACCGGGGAGCTGTTTTTT
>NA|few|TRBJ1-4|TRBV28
CAGSHTPSEEKLFF
TGTGCCGGCAGTCACACCCCATCTGAGGAAAAACTGTTTTTT
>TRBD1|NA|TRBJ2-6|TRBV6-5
CASSYESAGGPPGANVLTF
TGTGCCAGCAGTTACGAGTCGGCAGGGGGTCCTCCTGGGGCCAACGTCCTGACTTTC